The table lists the clone carrying this T cell receptor beta chain with many counts. Its target is not known. TCRdb analysed the RT-PCR reads with MiXCR anew, one entry per CDR3 protein. The data contain a few hundred thousand distinct CDR3 sequences, 11% of them singletons. The CDR3 extends over 14 amino acids. After removal of 5 bases from V and 5 bases from J, the junction contained 3 bases not matched to a gene. Germline V gives CDR1 SGHVS, CDR2 FNYEAQ. These data are taken from a study of response to subunit inactivated influenza vaccine. Notes on the study in general: Only a handful of new T cells, the authors suggested, are recruited with each seasonal influenza vaccination.

These data were likewise used in another study, on T cells expressing NK-cell markers. In that study: TCR beta cDNA was made by 5'RACE template switching with UMIs. The study sequenced eight donors, seven HCMV-seropositive and one seronegative. Dominant NKG2C+ clonotype frequencies of roughly 1.0-8% of CD8+ T cells were measured in over 5 donors. The HCMV specificity of the expanded NKG2C+ T cell clones stayed unresolved.

The sample consisted of PBMCs from blood, taken on the day of vaccination. The chain recombines TRBV7-6 with TRBJ1-5; 10 bases match TRBD1. The sequence was collected from a man aged 50-60 years who received an inactivated influenza vaccine. The CDR3 sequence: CASSAGTGDQPQHF. The CDR3, as DNA: TGTGCCAGCAGCGCAGGGACAGGGGATCAGCCCCAGCATTTT.